The clone carrying this T cell receptor beta chain was seen a handful of times. Antigen unknown. Treatment here: 10-day PBMC culture with coronavirus spike peptide pools or control peptides (ViraFEST assay). V gave up 4 bases and J gave up 4 bases; unmatched junction bases: 3. Germline V gene lookup returns CDR1 SGHRS and CDR2 YFSETQ. CDR3 length: 15 residues. Oncomine TCR Beta short-read sequencing was applied to DNA from cultured CD4+ T cells. TCRdb re-derived calls from the PCR reads in MiXCR, one entry per CDR3 protein. In the table there are around 10,000 distinct CDR3 sequences, approximately 41% of which are singletons. The data belong to a study of vaccination and CD4 T cells after COVID-19. Study overall: The cells in question were stimulated using overlapping spike peptides derived from SARS-CoV-2, HCoV-NL63, HCoV-OC43 and HCoV-229E.

The rearrangement uses TRBV5-1 and TRBJ2-1; 12 bases are a match to TRBD2. Specimen: CD4+ T cells from blood, cultured in vitro. The sequence was obtained from a human donor who had recovered from COVID-19. The CDR3 DNA reads as TGCGCCAGCAGCCCTAGCGGGGGGGCGTACAATGAGCAGTTCTTC. It translates to CASSPSGGAYNEQFF.